Each of the 9 T cell receptor beta chains below was sequenced from the same sample in a study of breast tumors, draining lymph nodes, adjacent tissues. A single record per CDR3 protein comes from TCRdb applying MiXCR to the multiplex PCR reads. The table lists more than 80,000 distinct CDR3 sequences, roughly 33% of them singletons. The lymph nodes were axillary draining lymph nodes from breast cancer patients. The specimen was axillary lymph node tissue. Every receptor here comes from a female donor with breast cancer. Some clones in this sample may be carry-over from other donors' samples.

Points on this clonotype: At one boundary the junction diverges from the germline segment, which might be a read error. The chain recombines TRBV9 with TRBJ2-5, with a weak D call TRBD2 (6 bases). The CDR3 has 14 amino acids. The germline V gene has CDR1 SGDLS and CDR2 YYNGEE. This chain's CDR3 is CANSVGGFRETQSF. CDR3 nucleotides: TGTGCCAACAGCGTAGGAGGGTTTAGGGAGACCCAGTCCTTC.

As concerns this clonotype: Mismatch with germline at one junction end may stem from a read error. V usage is TRBV7-2 and J usage is TRBJ2-7; maybe TRBD2 (6 bases). Germline V gene lookup returns CDR1 SGHTA and CDR2 FQGNSA. CDR3 length: 17 amino acids. The CDR3 coding sequence is TGTGCCAGTAGCTTAGCGGAAGGACTAACCTTCTCCTACCAGCAGTACTTC. Translation: CASSLAEGLTFSYQQYF.

Ten or more counts support this clonotype. The V and J genes are TRBV7-9 and TRBJ2-3; D may match TRBD1 or TRBD2 (6 bases each). V was clipped by 11 bases and J by 5 bases, with 14 bases between them. The germline CDR1 and CDR2 sequences are SEHNR and FQNEAQ (reference sequence). This CDR3 comprises 12 residues. The CDR3 DNA reads TGTGCCGGGGCGAAGGGGGGAGATACGCAGTATTTT. It translates to CAGAKGGDTQYF.

This clonotype was counted ten times or more. This chain joins TRBV7-3 and TRBJ2-5; possibly TRBD2 for D (5 bases). The V gene lost 5 bases and the J gene lost 3 bases, with 16 bases spanning the gap. Germline CDR1 SGHTA, CDR2 FQGTGA. CDR3 length equals 15 residues. The CDR3 region is CASSVGTSRKETQYF. For the CDR3, the DNA is TGTGCCAGCAGCGTTGGAACTAGTCGGAAAGAGACCCAGTACTTC.

The J gene is TRBJ1-3, the V gene TRBV9; the D is unclear. The V end lost 1 base, the J end lost 0 bases, and 8 bases lay between the germline ends. The CDR3 is 15 residues long. Germline V gene data show CDR1 as SGDLS and CDR2 as YYNGEE. CDR3 sequence: CASSVRSVSGNTIYF. CDR3 sequence (DNA): TGTGCCAGCAGCGTACGGTCCGTCTCTGGAAACACCATATATTTT. Looking up the rest from reference TRBV9 and TRBJ1-3 gives the full variable domain: DSGVTQTPKHLITATGQRVTLRCSPRSGDLSVYWYQQSLDQGLQFLIQYYNGEERAKGNILERFSAQQFPDLHSELNLSSLELGDSALYFCASSVRSVSGNTIYFGEGSWLTVV.

This clonotype was observed at least ten times. This chain uses TRBV11-3 with TRBJ2-1, with TRBD2 matching over 8 bases. The CDR3 sequence is 16 residues long. Trimming cost V 6 bases and J 3 bases; bases outside gene matches: 10. CDR1 SGHNT and CDR2 YENEEA come from the germline V gene. CDR3 sequence (DNA): TGTGCCAGCAGTTCTAGCCGGGAGGGCCACTACAATGAGCAGTTCTTC. It translates to CASSSSREGHYNEQFF.

With regard to this clonotype: A read error may account for a junction end that differs from germline. The chain couples TRBV5-1 to TRBJ1-6, with D perhaps matching TRBD1 (5 bases). This CDR3 is built from 14 residues. Germline V CDR1 and CDR2: SGHRS, YFSETQ. CDR3 DNA: TGCGCCAGCAGCTTGGGCAGGGAGAATTCCCCCCTCCACTTT. Translating gives CASSLGRENSPLHF.

The rearrangement links TRBV11-2 to TRBJ2-3; the match to TRBD2 covers 9 bases. This CDR3 has 15 amino acids. Trimming removed 8 bases from V and 5 bases from J; junction bases left unmatched: 11. Germline CDR1 SGHAT, CDR2 FQNNGV. DNA for the CDR3: TGTGCCAGCGGCCTCTTAGCGGGAGTAGGAGATACGCAGTATTTT. This encodes CASGLLAGVGDTQYF.

This clonotype has at least ten counts. The genes are TRBV20-1 and TRBJ2-7, with 10 bases aligning to TRBD2. Germline loops: CDR1 DFQATT, CDR2 SNEGSKA (reference sequence). V lost 0 bases, J lost 6 bases, and 5 bases stayed unmatched. The CDR3 is made up of 14 amino acids. The CDR3 sequence is CSARDHTSGVEQYF. The CDR3, as DNA: TGCAGTGCTAGAGATCACACTAGCGGGGTCGAGCAGTACTTC.